A selection of T cell receptor beta chains follows, all from one sample in a study of T cell responses to AZD1222 COVID-19 vaccine. The data were produced by immunoSEQ multiplex PCR, yet TCRdb's version contains in-frame clones alone and is incomplete. The sample carries 100,000 to 150,000 clones, 75% to 90% recorded once. The sequences come from peripheral blood, collected 28 days after the second AZD1222 dose. The receptors were gathered from an adult who received the AZD1222 COVID-19 vaccine. Both conserved end residues are part of each CDR3. Fields, in order: V gene, D gene, J gene, clone size, CDR3 DNA, CDR3 protein. D genes are given only for firm matches. Clone size, where shown, is once, few, many, or a class for clones that have expanded.

TRBV5-1	NA	TRBJ1-2	NA	TGCGCCAGCAGCTTGGTCCAGGGAGTCGGCTACACCTTC	CASSLVQGVGYTF
TRBV19	NA	TRBJ2-1	once	TGTGCCAGTACCAGGGCCGGAGGCGATGAGCAGTTCTTC	CASTRAGGDEQFF
TRBV4-1	NA	TRBJ1-1	NA	TGCGCCAGCAGCCTCCAGGGCTTGGGCACTGAAGCTTTCTTT	CASSLQGLGTEAFF
TRBV30	TRBD1	TRBJ1-1	few	TGTGCCTGGAAGGGACAGATGAACACTGAAGCTTTCTTT	CAWKGQMNTEAFF
TRBV5-1	NA	TRBJ2-7	few	TGCGCCAGCAGCTCTCTCACAGGGTCCTACGAGCAGTACTTC	CASSSLTGSYEQYF
TRBV23-1	NA	TRBJ1-4	NA	TGCGCCAGCAGTCACCCGACAGCAGGTCCCGAAGCAACTAATGAAAAACTGTTTTTT	CASSHPTAGPEATNEKLFF
TRBV7-2	TRBD1	TRBJ2-4	NA	TGTGCCAGCAGCTTAGGCCAGGGGGTAGCCAAAAACATTCAGTACTTC	CASSLGQGVAKNIQYF
TRBV12-5	NA	TRBJ1-2	NA	TGTGCTAGTGGGCGGACGAGGGTAGGTCTCGGTGGCTACACCTTC	CASGRTRVGLGGYTF
TRBV28	NA	TRBJ2-6	NA	TGTGCCAGCAATCGGGGATCTGGGGCCAACGTCCTGACTTTC	CASNRGSGANVLTF
TRBV10-3	NA	TRBJ2-5	NA	TGTGCCATCAGTGAACGGGAGCAAGAGACCCAGTACTTC	CAISEREQETQYF
TRBV7-9	NA	TRBJ1-1	NA	TGTGCCAGCAGCTCAAGACAGAATGAAGCTTTCTTT	CASSSRQNEAFF
TRBV5-1	TRBD2	TRBJ2-3	few	TGCGCCAGCAGCTTGGGATCTAGCGGGGGGCCGGGCAATACGCAGTATTTT	CASSLGSSGGPGNTQYF
TRBV29-1	NA	TRBJ1-5	NA	TGCAGCGTTGTGTTCAGGCCGGGGAGCAATCAGCCCCAGCATTTT	CSVVFRPGSNQPQHF
TRBV27	NA	TRBJ1-1	NA	TGTGCCAGCAGACTTCTCGAAGGGCGTAGGACTGAAGCTTTCTTT	CASRLLEGRRTEAFF
TRBV2	NA	TRBJ1-4	NA	TGTGCCAGCAGTGAGGGTCGAGGTTACCAGAATGAAAAACTGTTTTTT	CASSEGRGYQNEKLFF
TRBV7-8	TRBD2	TRBJ2-7	NA	TGTGCCAGCAGCTCCGGGACTAGCGGGGGTGAGCAGTACTTC	CASSSGTSGGEQYF
TRBV6-2/TRBV6-3	TRBD1	TRBJ2-1	NA	TGTGCCAGCAGTTTCTCTGGACAGGGTAGGATCGTAGAGCAGTTCTTC	CASSFSGQGRIVEQFF
TRBV5-1	NA	TRBJ1-1	NA	TGCGCCAGCAGCTTGGGACAGGTCCCGAACACTGAAGCTTTCTTT	CASSLGQVPNTEAFF
TRBV5-1	NA	TRBJ2-7	NA	TGCGCCAGCAGCCTAACCGGGACCGGATACGAGCAGTACTTC	CASSLTGTGYEQYF
TRBV19	TRBD1	TRBJ1-3	NA	TGTGCCAGTAGAAACCTACAGGGGAACTATGTCAACACCATATATTTT	CASRNLQGNYVNTIYF
TRBV7-7	NA	TRBJ2-5	NA	TGTGCCAGCAGCTTAGCGGGGACCGAGACCCAGTACTTC	CASSLAGTETQYF
TRBV5-4	NA	TRBJ2-7	NA	TGTGCCAGCAGCTCCCCCAGGGGAGACTACGAGCAGTACTTC	CASSSPRGDYEQYF
TRBV5-6	TRBD1	TRBJ2-2	NA	TGTGCCAGCAGCGCCGGGACAGTTTTTTTGAACACCGGGGAGCTGTTTTTT	CASSAGTVFLNTGELFF
TRBV20-1	NA	TRBJ2-3	NA	TGCAGTTGCCGACCGTTGGATACGCAGTATTTT	CSCRPLDTQYF
TRBV5-1	NA	TRBJ1-1	NA	TGCGCCAGCAGCTGGAGGGCCGGGGGCACTGAAGCTTTCTTT	CASSWRAGGTEAFF
TRBV7-2	NA	TRBJ1-1	NA	TGTGCCAGCAGCCCCCGAGGGCTTGAAGCTTTCTTT	CASSPRGLEAFF
TRBV27	NA	TRBJ1-5	once	TGTGCCAGCAGTTTTCGCAGGGATCAGCCCCAGCATTTT	CASSFRRDQPQHF
TRBV27	NA	TRBJ2-2	NA	TGTGCCAGCAGTCGCCAGGTTAACACCGGGGAGCTGTTTTTT	CASSRQVNTGELFF
TRBV6-6	NA	TRBJ2-5	NA	TGTGCCAGCAGATTAAGAGAGGCCCAGTACTTC	CASRLREAQYF
TRBV29-1	NA	TRBJ1-1	NA	TGCAGCGTTGGGTACCGGGGGGCCGAAGCTTTCTTT	CSVGYRGAEAFF
TRBV27	TRBD1	TRBJ1-2	NA	TGTGCCAGCAGTTCCCCTGGCAGGGGGGGAAACTATGGCTACACCTTC	CASSSPGRGGNYGYTF
TRBV7-3	NA	TRBJ2-7	NA	TGTGCCAGCAGCGACCGCTCGGACGGGGAGCAGTACTTC	CASSDRSDGEQYF
TRBV3-1/TRBV3-2	TRBD1	TRBJ2-5	once	TGTGCCAGCAGCCCCCGGGACAGGGGAACCCAAGAGACCCAGTACTTC	CASSPRDRGTQETQYF
TRBV29-1	NA	TRBJ1-2	once	TGCAGCGTCACGACAGGTGACTATGGCTACACCTTC	CSVTTGDYGYTF
TRBV6-5	NA	TRBJ1-1	NA	TGTGCCAGCAGTTACTACGGGCAGGGTGGGACTGAAGCTTTCTTT	CASSYYGQGGTEAFF
TRBV7-2	NA	TRBJ2-5	NA	TGTGCCAGCAGCCTAGGCGGGCGGGGCCAAGAGACCCAGTACTTC	CASSLGGRGQETQYF
TRBV25-1	NA	TRBJ2-5	NA	TGTGCCAGCAGTGAGACAGAAGAGACCCAGTACTTC	CASSETEETQYF